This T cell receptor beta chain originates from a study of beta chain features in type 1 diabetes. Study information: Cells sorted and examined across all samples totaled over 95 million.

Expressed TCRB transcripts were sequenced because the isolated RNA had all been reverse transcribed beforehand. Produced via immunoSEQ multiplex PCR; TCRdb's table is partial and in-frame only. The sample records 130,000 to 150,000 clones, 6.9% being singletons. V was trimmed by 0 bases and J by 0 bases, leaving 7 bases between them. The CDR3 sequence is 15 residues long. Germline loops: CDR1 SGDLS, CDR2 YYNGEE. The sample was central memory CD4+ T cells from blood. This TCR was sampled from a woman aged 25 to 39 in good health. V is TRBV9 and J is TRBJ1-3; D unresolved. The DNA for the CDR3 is TGTGCCAGCAGCGTAGACGGGATCTCTGGAAACACCATATATTTT. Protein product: CASSVDGISGNTIYF.